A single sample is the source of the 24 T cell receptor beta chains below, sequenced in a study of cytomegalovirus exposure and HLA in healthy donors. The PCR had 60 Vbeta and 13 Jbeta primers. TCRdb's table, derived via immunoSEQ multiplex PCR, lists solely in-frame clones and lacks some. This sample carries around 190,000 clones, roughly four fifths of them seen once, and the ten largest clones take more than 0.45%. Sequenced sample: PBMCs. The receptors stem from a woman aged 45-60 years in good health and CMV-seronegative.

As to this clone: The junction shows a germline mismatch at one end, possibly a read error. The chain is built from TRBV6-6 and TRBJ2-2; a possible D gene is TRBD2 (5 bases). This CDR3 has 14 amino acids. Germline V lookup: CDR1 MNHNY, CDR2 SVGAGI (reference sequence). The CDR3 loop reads CTSKSGSNTGELFF. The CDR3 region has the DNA TGTACCAGCAAATCGGGATCGAACACCGGGGAGCTGTTTTTT.

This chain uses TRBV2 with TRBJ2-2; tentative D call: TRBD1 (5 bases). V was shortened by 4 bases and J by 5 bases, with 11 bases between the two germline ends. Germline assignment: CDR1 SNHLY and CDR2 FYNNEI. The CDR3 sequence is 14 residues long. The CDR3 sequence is CASSVVRETGELFF. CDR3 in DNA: TGTGCCAGCAGTGTCGTCAGGGAAACCGGGGAGCTGTTTTTT.

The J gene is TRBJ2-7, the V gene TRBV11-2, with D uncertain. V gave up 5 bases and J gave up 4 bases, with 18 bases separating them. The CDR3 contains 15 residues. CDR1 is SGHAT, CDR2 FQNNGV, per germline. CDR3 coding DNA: TGTGCCAGCAGCCACCCTGGCGGTGCGGTGTACGAGCAGTACTTC. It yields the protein CASSHPGGAVYEQYF.

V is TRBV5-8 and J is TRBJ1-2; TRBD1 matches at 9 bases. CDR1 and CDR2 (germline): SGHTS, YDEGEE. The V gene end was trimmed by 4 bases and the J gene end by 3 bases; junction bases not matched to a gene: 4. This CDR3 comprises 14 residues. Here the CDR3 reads CASSHRTGDYGYTF. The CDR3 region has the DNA TGTGCCAGCAGCCATCGGACAGGGGACTATGGCTACACCTTC.

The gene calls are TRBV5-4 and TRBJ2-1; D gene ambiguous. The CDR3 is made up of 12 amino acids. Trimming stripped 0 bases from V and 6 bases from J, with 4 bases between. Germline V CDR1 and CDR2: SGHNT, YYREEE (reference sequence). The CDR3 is CASSLDSNEQFF. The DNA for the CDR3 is TGTGCCAGCAGCTTGGACAGCAATGAGCAGTTCTTC.

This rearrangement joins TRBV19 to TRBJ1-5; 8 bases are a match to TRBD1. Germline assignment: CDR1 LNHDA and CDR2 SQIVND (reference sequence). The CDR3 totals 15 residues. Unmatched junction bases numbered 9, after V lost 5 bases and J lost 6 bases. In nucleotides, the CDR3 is TGTGCCAGTAGTCTTCAAGGACAGGGAAGTCAGCCCCAGCATTTT. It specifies CASSLQGQGSQPQHF.

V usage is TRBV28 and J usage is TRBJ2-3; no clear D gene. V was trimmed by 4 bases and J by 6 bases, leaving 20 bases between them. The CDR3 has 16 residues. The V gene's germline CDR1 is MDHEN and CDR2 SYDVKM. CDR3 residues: CASSSNWATPVDTQYF. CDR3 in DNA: TGTGCCAGCAGTTCGAATTGGGCTACTCCCGTGGATACGCAGTATTTT.

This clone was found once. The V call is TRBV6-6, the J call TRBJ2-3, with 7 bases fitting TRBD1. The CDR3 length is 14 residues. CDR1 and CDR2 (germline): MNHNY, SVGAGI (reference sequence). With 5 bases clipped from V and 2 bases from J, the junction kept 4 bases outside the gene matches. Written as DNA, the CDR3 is TGTGCCAGCAGTGTGACAGGGACCACAGATACGCAGTATTTT. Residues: CASSVTGTTDTQYF.

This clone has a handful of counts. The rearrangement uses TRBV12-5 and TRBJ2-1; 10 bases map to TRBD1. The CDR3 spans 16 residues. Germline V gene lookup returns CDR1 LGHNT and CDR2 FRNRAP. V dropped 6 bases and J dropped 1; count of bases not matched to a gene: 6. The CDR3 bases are TGTGCTAGTGGGAGAGGACAGGGGGTATCCTACAATGAGCAGTTCTTC. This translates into CASGRGQGVSYNEQFF.

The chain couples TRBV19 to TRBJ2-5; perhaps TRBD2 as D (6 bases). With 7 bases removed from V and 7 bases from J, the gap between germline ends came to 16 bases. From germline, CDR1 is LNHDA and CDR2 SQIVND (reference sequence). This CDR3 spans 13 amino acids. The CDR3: CASNSGPGGTQYF. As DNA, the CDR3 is TGTGCCAGTAATAGCGGCCCCGGGGGGACCCAGTACTTC.

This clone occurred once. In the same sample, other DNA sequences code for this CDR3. Written as DNA, the CDR3 is TGTGCCAGCAGCTTACGCGGGGGCACTGAAGCTTTCTTT. Protein: CASSLRGGTEAFF. The chain joins TRBV27 to TRBJ1-1, with a possible D match to TRBD1 (5 bases). Trimming shortened V by 6 bases and J by 4 bases, and 12 bases separated the two germline ends. The CDR3 contains 13 residues. CDR1 and CDR2 from the germline V gene are MNHEY and SMNVEV (reference sequence).

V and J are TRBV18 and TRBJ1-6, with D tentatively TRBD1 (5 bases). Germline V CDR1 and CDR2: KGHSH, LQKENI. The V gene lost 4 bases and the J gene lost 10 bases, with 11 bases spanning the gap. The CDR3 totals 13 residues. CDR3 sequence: CASSLDRSSPLHF. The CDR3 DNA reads TGTGCCAGCTCACTCGACAGAAGCTCACCCCTCCACTTT.

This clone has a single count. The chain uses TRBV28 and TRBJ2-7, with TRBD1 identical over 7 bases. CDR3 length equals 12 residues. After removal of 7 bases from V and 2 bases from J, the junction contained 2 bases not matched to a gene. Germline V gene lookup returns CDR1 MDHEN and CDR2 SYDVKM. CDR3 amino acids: CASKQGAYEQYF. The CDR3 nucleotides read TGTGCCAGCAAGCAGGGGGCCTACGAGCAGTACTTC.

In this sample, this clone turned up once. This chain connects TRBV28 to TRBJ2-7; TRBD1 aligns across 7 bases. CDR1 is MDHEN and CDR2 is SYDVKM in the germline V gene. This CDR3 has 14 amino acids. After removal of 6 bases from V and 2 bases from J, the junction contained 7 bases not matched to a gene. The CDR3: CASSAGTDPYEQYF. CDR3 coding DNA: TGTGCCAGCAGCGCCGGGACAGATCCCTACGAGCAGTACTTC. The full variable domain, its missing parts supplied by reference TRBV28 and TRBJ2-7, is DVKVTQSSRYLVKRTGEKVFLECVQDMDHENMFWYRQDPGLGLRLIYFSYDVKMKEKGDIPEGYSVSREKKERFSLILESASTNQTSMYLCASSAGTDPYEQYFGPGTRLTVT.

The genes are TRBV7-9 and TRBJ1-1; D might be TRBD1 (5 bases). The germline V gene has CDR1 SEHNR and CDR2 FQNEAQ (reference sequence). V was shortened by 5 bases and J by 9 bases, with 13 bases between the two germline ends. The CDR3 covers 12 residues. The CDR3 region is CASSQGGGKAFF. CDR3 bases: TGTGCCAGCAGCCAGGGAGGAGGGAAAGCTTTCTTT.

CDR3 in DNA: TGTGCCAGTAGTTCCCTAAAGAGTTACAGGGCCAGCACAGATACGCAGTATTTT. This encodes CASSSLKSYRASTDTQYF. The chain joins TRBV19 to TRBJ2-3; possible D gene TRBD1, 6 bases. Germline V lookup: CDR1 LNHDA, CDR2 SQIVND (reference sequence). Between the trimmed V and J ends, which lost 5 bases and 0 bases, there was a span of 21 bases. The CDR3 is 18 amino acids.

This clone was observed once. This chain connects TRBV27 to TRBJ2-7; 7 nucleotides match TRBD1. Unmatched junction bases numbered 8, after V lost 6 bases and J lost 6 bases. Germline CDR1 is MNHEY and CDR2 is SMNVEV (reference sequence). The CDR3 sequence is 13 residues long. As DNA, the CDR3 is TGTGCCAGCAGGTTAATTCGGGACAGCGAGCAGTACTTC. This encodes CASRLIRDSEQYF.

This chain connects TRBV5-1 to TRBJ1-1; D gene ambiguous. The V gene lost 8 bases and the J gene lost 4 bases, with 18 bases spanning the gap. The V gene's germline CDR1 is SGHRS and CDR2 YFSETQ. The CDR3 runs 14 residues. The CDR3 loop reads CASLTGPAGTEAFF. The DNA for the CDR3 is TGCGCCAGTTTAACCGGGCCCGCGGGCACTGAAGCTTTCTTT. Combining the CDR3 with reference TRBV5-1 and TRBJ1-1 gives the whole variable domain KAGVTQTPRYLIKTRGQQVTLSCSPISGHRSVSWYQQTPGQGLQFLFEYFSETQRNKGNFPGRFSGRQFSNSRSEMNVSTLELGDSALYLCASLTGPAGTEAFFGQGTRLTVV.

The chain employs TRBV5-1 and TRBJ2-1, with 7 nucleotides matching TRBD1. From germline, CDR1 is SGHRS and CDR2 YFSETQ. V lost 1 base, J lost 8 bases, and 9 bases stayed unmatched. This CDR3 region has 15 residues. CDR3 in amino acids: CASSLWAGGVDEQFF. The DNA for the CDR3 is TGCGCCAGCAGCTTGTGGGCAGGGGGAGTGGATGAGCAGTTCTTC. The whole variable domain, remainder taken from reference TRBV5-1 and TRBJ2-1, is KAGVTQTPRYLIKTRGQQVTLSCSPISGHRSVSWYQQTPGQGLQFLFEYFSETQRNKGNFPGRFSGRQFSNSRSEMNVSTLELGDSALYLCASSLWAGGVDEQFFGPGTRLTVL.

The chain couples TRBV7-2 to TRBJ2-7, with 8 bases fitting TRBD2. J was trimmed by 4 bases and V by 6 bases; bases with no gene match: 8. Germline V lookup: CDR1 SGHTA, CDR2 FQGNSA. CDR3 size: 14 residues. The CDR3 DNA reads TGTGCCAGCAGTAAGACTAGCGAGCAATACGAGCAGTACTTC. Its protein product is CASSKTSEQYEQYF.

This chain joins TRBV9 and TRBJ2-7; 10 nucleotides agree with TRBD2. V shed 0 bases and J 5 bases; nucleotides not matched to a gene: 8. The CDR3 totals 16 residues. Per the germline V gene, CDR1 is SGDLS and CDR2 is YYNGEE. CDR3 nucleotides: TGTGCCAGCAGCGTAGCTGAGCGGGGGGGAGGCAACGAGCAGTACTTC. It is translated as CASSVAERGGGNEQYF.

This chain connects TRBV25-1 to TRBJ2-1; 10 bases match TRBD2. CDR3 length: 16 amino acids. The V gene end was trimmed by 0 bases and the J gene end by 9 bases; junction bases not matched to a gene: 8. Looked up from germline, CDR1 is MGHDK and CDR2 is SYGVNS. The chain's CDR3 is CASSEYGSGRLGEQFF. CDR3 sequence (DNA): TGTGCCAGCAGTGAATATGGTAGCGGGAGGCTGGGTGAGCAGTTCTTC.

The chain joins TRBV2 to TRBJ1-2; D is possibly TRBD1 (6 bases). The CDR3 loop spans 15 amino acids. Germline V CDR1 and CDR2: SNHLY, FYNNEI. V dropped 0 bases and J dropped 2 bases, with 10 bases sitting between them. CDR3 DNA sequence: TGTGCCAGCAGTGAAGCGGAGACAGGAAACTATGGCTACACCTTC. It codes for CASSEAETGNYGYTF.

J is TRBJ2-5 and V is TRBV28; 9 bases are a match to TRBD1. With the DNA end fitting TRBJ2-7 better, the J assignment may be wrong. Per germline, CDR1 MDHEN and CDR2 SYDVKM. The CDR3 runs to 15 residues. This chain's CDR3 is CASTQPGQGSYEQYF. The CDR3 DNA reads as TGTGCCAGCACCCAACCGGGACAGGGCTCCTACGAGCAGTACTTC.